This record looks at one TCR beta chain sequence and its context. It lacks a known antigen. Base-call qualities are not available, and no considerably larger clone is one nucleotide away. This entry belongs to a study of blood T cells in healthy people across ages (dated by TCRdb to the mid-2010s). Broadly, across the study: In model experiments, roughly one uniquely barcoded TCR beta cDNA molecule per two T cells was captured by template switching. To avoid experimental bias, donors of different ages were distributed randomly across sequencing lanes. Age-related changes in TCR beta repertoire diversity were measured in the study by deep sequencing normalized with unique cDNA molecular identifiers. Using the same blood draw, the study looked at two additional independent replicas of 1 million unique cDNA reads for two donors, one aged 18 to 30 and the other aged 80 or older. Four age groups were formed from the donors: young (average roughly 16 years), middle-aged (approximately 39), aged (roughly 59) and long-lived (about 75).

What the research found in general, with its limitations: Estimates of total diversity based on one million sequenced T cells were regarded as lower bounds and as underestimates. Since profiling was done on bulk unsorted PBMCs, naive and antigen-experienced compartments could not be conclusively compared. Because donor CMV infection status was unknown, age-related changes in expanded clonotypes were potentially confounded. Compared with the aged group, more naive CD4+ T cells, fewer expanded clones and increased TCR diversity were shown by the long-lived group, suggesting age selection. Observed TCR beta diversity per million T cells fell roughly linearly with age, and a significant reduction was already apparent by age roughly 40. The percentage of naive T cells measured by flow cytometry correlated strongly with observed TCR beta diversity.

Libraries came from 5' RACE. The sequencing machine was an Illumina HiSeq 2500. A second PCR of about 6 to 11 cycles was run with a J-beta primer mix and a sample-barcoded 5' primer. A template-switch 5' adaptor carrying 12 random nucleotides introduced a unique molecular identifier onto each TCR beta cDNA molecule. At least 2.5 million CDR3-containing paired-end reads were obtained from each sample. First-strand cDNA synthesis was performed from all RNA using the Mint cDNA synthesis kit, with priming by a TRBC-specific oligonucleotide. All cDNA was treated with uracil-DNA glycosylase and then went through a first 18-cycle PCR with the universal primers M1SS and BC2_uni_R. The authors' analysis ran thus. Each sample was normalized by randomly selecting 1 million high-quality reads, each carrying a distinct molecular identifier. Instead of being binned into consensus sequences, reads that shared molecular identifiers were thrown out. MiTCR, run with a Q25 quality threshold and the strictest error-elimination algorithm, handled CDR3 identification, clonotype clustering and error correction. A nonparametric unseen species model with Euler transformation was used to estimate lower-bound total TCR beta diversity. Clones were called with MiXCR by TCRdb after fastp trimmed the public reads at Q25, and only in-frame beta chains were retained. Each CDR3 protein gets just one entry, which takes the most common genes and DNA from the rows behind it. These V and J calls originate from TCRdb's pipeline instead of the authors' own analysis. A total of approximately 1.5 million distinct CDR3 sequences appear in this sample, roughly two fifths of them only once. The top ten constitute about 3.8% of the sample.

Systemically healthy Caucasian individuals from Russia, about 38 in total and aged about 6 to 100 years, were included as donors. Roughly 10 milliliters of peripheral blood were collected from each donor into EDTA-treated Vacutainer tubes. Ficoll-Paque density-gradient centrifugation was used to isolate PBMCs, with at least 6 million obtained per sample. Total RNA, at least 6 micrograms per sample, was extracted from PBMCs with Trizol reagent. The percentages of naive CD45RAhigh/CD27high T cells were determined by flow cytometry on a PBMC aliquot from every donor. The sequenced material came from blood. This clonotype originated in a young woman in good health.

CDR3 protein: CSASQRRAEAFF. The DNA reads as follows: TGCAGTGCTAGCCAGCGTAGGGCTGAAGCTTTCTTT. The chain employs TRBV20-1 and TRBJ1-1; the D segment cannot be called with confidence. V is reduced by 3 bases and J by 6 bases, leaving a spacing of 11 bases between them. Sequences DFQATT (CDR1) and SNEGSKA (CDR2) are obtained from the germline V gene (reference sequence). Counted from cysteine to phenylalanine, this CDR3 has 12 amino acids. Only the CDR3 DNA is retained, 36 bases long and in frame from the first base.